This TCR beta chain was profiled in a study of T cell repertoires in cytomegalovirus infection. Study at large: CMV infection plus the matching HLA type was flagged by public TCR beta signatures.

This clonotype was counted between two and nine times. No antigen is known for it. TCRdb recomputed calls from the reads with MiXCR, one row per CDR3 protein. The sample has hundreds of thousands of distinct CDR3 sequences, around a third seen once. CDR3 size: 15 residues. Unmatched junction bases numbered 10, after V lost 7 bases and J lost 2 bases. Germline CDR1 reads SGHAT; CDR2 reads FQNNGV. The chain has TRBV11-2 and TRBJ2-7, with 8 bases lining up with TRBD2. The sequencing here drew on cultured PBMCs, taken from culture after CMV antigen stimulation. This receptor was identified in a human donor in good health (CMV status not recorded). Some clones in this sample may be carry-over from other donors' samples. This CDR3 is CASNLWAGGAYEQYF. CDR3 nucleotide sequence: TGTGCCAGCAACCTGTGGGCGGGAGGAGCCTACGAGCAGTACTTC.